These 32 T cell receptor beta chains came from one sample sequenced in a study of Graves' ophthalmopathy and Graves' hyperthyroidism. RNA transcripts were the template, and TCR beta CDR3 regions were amplified from them. RT-PCR was first run with HTBI primers, then multiplex PCR in a second round. Each CDR3 protein is one row after TCRdb ran MiXCR on the multiplex PCR reads. The table has about 400,000 distinct CDR3 sequences, 15% seen once. The sequenced sample consisted of peripheral blood. Receptors originate from a woman in her late teens or twenties with stable Graves' hyperthyroidism.

The V and J genes are TRBV12-3 or TRBV12-4 and TRBJ2-5; 10 nucleotides align to TRBD2. The ends lost 5 bases at V and 0 bases at J; junction bases unmatched: 6. This CDR3 spans 16 amino acids. This chain's CDR3 is CASSQISGGDQETQYF. The CDR3 DNA reads TGTGCCAGCAGTCAGATAAGCGGGGGGGACCAAGAGACCCAGTACTTC.

The chain employs TRBV6-4 and TRBJ2-2; D unclear. V lost 5 bases and J lost 2, with 6 bases in between. This CDR3 comprises 13 residues. CDR1 is MRHNA, CDR2 SNTAGT, per germline. The CDR3 sequence: CASSKDNTGELFF. The CDR3 DNA follows: TGTGCCAGCAGTAAAGACAACACCGGGGAGCTGTTTTTT.

This chain connects TRBV6-1 to TRBJ2-5; a weak D match, TRBD1 (6 bases). The V and J ends lost 2 bases and 1 base respectively, with 8 bases between them. The germline V gene has CDR1 MNHNS and CDR2 SASEGT. This CDR3 has 14 amino acids. The CDR3 reads CASSEIGGQETQYF. DNA for the CDR3: TGTGCCAGCAGTGAAATAGGGGGCCAAGAGACCCAGTACTTC.

This clonotype has at least ten counts. V is TRBV12-3 or TRBV12-4 and J is TRBJ2-5; tentatively, D is TRBD1 (6 bases). The CDR3 sequence is 12 residues long. Trimming took 5 bases from V and 6 from J, leaving 10 bases between them. The chain's CDR3 is CASSHRVKTQYF. The CDR3 DNA sequence: TGTGCCAGCAGTCACAGGGTAAAGACCCAGTACTTC.

This chain uses TRBV27 with TRBJ2-5; D is ambiguous. Per the germline V gene, CDR1 is MNHEY and CDR2 is SMNVEV (reference sequence). The CDR3 is 11 residues long. Trimming took off 6 bases at V and 13 bases at J, with 15 bases between the two ends. The CDR3 sequence is CASRRRMLMYF. In DNA, the CDR3 is TGTGCCAGCAGACGTAGGATGCTGATGTACTTC.

This clonotype was seen ten or more times. This sequence joins TRBV5-1 and TRBJ2-7; no clear D gene. Germline V lookup: CDR1 SGHRS, CDR2 YFSETQ. The V end was cut by 2 bases, the J end by 2 bases, with 8 bases between. CDR3 size: 13 residues. CDR3 residues: CASSLPKAYEQYF. The CDR3 nucleotides read TGCGCCAGCAGCTTACCCAAGGCCTACGAGCAGTACTTC.

This clonotype has just one count. CDR3 protein: CASSSGGTGMFQETQYF. CDR3 DNA sequence: TGCGCCAGCAGCTCGGGCGGGACGGGGATGTTCCAAGAGACCCAGTACTTC. The rearrangement links TRBV5-1 to TRBJ2-5; tentatively, D is TRBD2 (6 bases). V was trimmed by 3 bases and J by 1 base, leaving 19 bases between them. Germline values: CDR1 SGHRS, CDR2 YFSETQ. The CDR3 loop spans 17 amino acids.

There are many counts of this clonotype. The chain couples TRBV9 to TRBJ1-5, with no clear D. Germline-derived CDR1 and CDR2 are SGDLS and YYNGEE. With 2 bases removed from V and 3 bases from J, the gap between germline ends came to 12 bases. This CDR3 is 15 amino acids long. CDR3: CASSVNQDPNQPQHF. Written as DNA, the CDR3 is TGTGCCAGCAGCGTGAATCAGGATCCCAATCAGCCCCAGCATTTT.

This chain connects TRBV3-1 to TRBJ2-7; possible D gene TRBD1, 6 bases. This CDR3 spans 14 amino acids. The ends were cut back, 1 base at V and 6 bases at J, with 13 bases in the middle. Germline V CDR1 and CDR2: LGHDT, YNNKEL (reference sequence). CDR3 in amino acids: CASSQVSRGTEQYF. CDR3 bases: TGTGCCAGCAGCCAAGTGTCCAGGGGTACCGAGCAGTACTTC.

This clonotype has ten or more counts. This chain joins TRBV12-3 or TRBV12-4 and TRBJ1-1; TRBD1 matches at 10 bases. There are 16 residues in the CDR3. The V and J ends lost 5 bases and 0 bases, in that order; junction bases with no gene match: 6. The CDR3 coding sequence is TGTGCCAGCAGTCCTACGGACAGGGGGTTGAACACTGAAGCTTTCTTT. As protein: CASSPTDRGLNTEAFF.

This clonotype has at least ten counts. V gene TRBV19 combines with J gene TRBJ1-1; 9 bases agree with TRBD1. The V gene's germline CDR1 is LNHDA and CDR2 SQIVND (reference sequence). V lost 5 bases to trimming and J lost 4 bases; unmatched junction nucleotides: 20. The CDR3 runs to 19 residues. CDR3 loop: CASSPSPGTGLLRGTEAFF. In nucleotides, the CDR3 is TGTGCCAGTAGTCCCTCACCCGGGACAGGGCTGCTAAGAGGCACTGAAGCTTTCTTT.

This clonotype was found many times. This rearrangement joins TRBV24-1 to TRBJ2-7, with D tentatively TRBD2 (6 bases). The V gene's germline CDR1 is KGHDR and CDR2 SFDVKD. The CDR3 runs to 15 residues. Between the trimmed V and J ends, which lost 4 bases and 3 bases, there was a span of 15 bases. This CDR3 is CATSERFGGLYEQYF. In DNA, the CDR3 is TGTGCCACCAGTGAAAGGTTCGGGGGTCTCTACGAGCAGTACTTC.

The sample holds many counts of this clonotype. The chain links TRBV28 to TRBJ2-7; D gene unclear. Germline loops: CDR1 MDHEN, CDR2 SYDVKM. Between the trimmed V and J ends, which lost 3 bases and 6 bases, there was a span of 9 bases. This CDR3 spans 12 amino acids. This CDR3 is CASSFLVGEQYF. The CDR3 DNA reads as TGTGCCAGCAGTTTTCTAGTAGGCGAGCAGTACTTC.

This clonotype has just a few counts. Just one base apart from a much larger clone, this may be a read error. V is TRBV12-5 and J is TRBJ2-5, with a weak D call TRBD2 (6 bases). The CDR3 is 13 amino acids. The germline gives CDR1 LGHNT, CDR2 FRNRAP. In DNA, the CDR3 is TGTGCTAGTGGTATCGGGACTGAAGAGACCAAGTACTTC. Protein sequence: CASGIGTEETKYF.

The V gene is TRBV6-2 or TRBV6-3, the J gene TRBJ1-2; D is ambiguous. The length of the CDR3 is 15 residues. Germline V gene lookup returns CDR1 MNHEY and CDR2 SVGEGT. Between the trimmed V and J ends, which lost 0 bases and 0 bases, there was a span of 8 bases. CDR3 sequence: CASSYSEVANYGYTF. The CDR3 DNA reads TGTGCCAGCAGTTACTCCGAGGTCGCTAACTATGGCTACACCTTC.

The table lists this clonotype with many counts. The V and J genes are TRBV7-9 and TRBJ2-2, with no clear D. Trimming pared 9 bases from V and 5 bases from J, leaving 10 bases between. This CDR3 region has 12 residues. Germline CDR1 is SEHNR and CDR2 is FQNEAQ (reference sequence). The CDR3 DNA sequence: TGTGCCAGTAGTTTGAAAACCGGGGAGCTGTTTTTT. Translation gives CASSLKTGELFF.

This clonotype was detected ten times or more. This sequence joins TRBV29-1 and TRBJ1-3, with 7 positions matching TRBD1. V lost 7 bases and J lost 3; bases outside the gene matches: 9. CDR1 SQVTM and CDR2 ANQGSEA come from the germline V gene. CDR3 size: 14 residues. Here the CDR3 reads CSAVDRSNGNTIYF. The CDR3 DNA reads TGCAGCGCGGTGGACAGGTCGAATGGAAACACCATATATTTT.

Comments on this clonotype: A much larger clone differs by one base, so this may be a read error. The chain has TRBV10-3 and TRBJ1-1; D may be TRBD1 (6 bases). Trimming cost V 7 bases and J 4 bases, with 13 bases left between them. The CDR3 spans 13 residues. Per germline, CDR1 ENHRY and CDR2 SYGVKD. This CDR3 is CAINLGGGTEAFF. The CDR3 coding sequence is TGTGCCATCAACCTAGGGGGAGGCACTGAAGCTTTCTTT.

This clonotype was seen at least ten times. The chain employs TRBV7-3 and TRBJ2-7; possible D gene TRBD2, 6 bases. V was cut by 6 bases and J by 2 bases, with 14 bases left in between. Germline CDR1 is SGHTA and CDR2 is FQGTGA. The CDR3 is made up of 14 amino acids. The CDR3 sequence: CASSPSAGTYEQYF. CDR3 DNA: TGTGCCAGCAGTCCCAGCGCGGGAACCTACGAGCAGTACTTC.

This clonotype was seen many times. The chain combines TRBV12-3 or TRBV12-4 with TRBJ1-5; D is ambiguous. The CDR3 is 13 residues long. Trimming removed 2 bases at V and 4 bases at J, with 6 bases between. The CDR3 protein is CASSLSVNQPQHF. The CDR3 DNA reads TGTGCCAGCAGTTTATCCGTGAATCAGCCCCAGCATTTT.

The gene calls are TRBV7-2 and TRBJ2-5; D is perhaps TRBD2 (5 bases). From germline, CDR1 is SGHTA and CDR2 FQGNSA. The CDR3 is 14 residues long. The V gene lost 1 base and the J gene lost 9 bases, with 15 bases spanning the gap. CDR3 nucleotide sequence: TGTGCCAGCAGCTTAGACGTTGGGAGTCGGGCCCAGTACTTC. Its protein product is CASSLDVGSRAQYF.

There are many counts of this clonotype. The chain couples TRBV24-1 to TRBJ2-5, with 7 bases lining up with TRBD2. The CDR3 spans 15 residues. The germline CDR1 and CDR2 sequences are KGHDR and SFDVKD. With V trimmed by 6 bases and J by 3 bases, 9 bases remained unmatched. CDR3 protein: CATSQAAGMEETQYF. CDR3 sequence (DNA): TGTGCCACCAGTCAGGCAGCGGGGATGGAAGAGACCCAGTACTTC.

The table lists this clonotype with many counts. This CDR3 reads CASSPTGPGSYEQYF. In nucleotides, the CDR3 is TGTGCCAGTAGCCCAACGGGGCCTGGTTCCTACGAGCAGTACTTC. The V gene is TRBV19, the J gene TRBJ2-7; the D gene could be TRBD1 or TRBD2 (5 bases each). Germline lookup yields CDR1 LNHDA and CDR2 SQIVND (reference sequence). The CDR3 spans 15 residues. The V gene lost 6 bases and the J gene lost 1 base, with 16 bases spanning the gap.

Concerning this clonotype: A much larger clone sits a single nucleotide away, making a read error possible. The chain carries TRBV20-1 and TRBJ2-3, with 12 bases that match TRBD2. The germline gives CDR1 DFQATT, CDR2 SNEGSKA (reference sequence). This CDR3 comprises 16 residues. The CDR3 loop reads CSARPPSGGASDTQCF. The CDR3 coding sequence is TGCAGTGCTAGACCTCCTAGCGGGGGGGCATCGGATACGCAGTGTTTT.

This clonotype turned up a few times. The V and J genes are TRBV19 and TRBJ2-4, with D maybe TRBD2 (6 bases). The germline gives CDR1 LNHDA, CDR2 SQIVND (reference sequence). The V and J ends lost 3 bases and 0 bases respectively, with 21 bases between them. CDR3 size: 19 residues. The CDR3 nucleotides are TGTGCCAGTAGTATGTTGCAGGGCATAACGGGACTAGCCAAAAACATTCAGTACTTC. This translates into CASSMLQGITGLAKNIQYF.

This clonotype appeared many times. The chain combines TRBV19 with TRBJ2-7, with D possibly being TRBD1 or TRBD2 (5 bases each). From germline, CDR1 is LNHDA and CDR2 SQIVND (reference sequence). The CDR3 totals 11 residues. The ends were cut back, 7 bases at V and 5 bases at J, with 9 bases in the middle. CDR3 bases: TGTGCCAGTATGGGGGTGAACGAGCAGTACTTC. This gives the protein CASMGVNEQYF.

This clonotype was recorded at least ten times. The chain uses TRBV2 and TRBJ2-5; 11 bases are a match to TRBD2. J was trimmed by 2 bases and V by 4 bases; bases with no gene match: 6. The V gene's germline CDR1 is SNHLY and CDR2 FYNNEI. This CDR3 is 16 amino acids long. Written as DNA, the CDR3 is TGTGCCAGCAGTGCCGTAGCGGGGGGGCATCAAGAGACCCAGTACTTC. It is translated as CASSAVAGGHQETQYF. Filled out from reference TRBV2 and TRBJ2-5, the complete variable domain reads EPEVTQTPSHQVTQMGQEVILRCVPISNHLYFYWYRQILGQKVEFLVSFYNNEISEKSEIFDDQFSVERPDGSNFTLKIRSTKLEDSAMYFCASSAVAGGHQETQYFGPGTRLLVL.

This clonotype was seen repeatedly, ten times or more. The V call is TRBV18, the J call TRBJ2-2; unclear D gene. Germline V gene lookup returns CDR1 KGHSH and CDR2 LQKENI. Trimming stripped 4 bases from V and 2 bases from J, with 5 bases between. The CDR3 runs to 13 residues. The CDR3 region has the DNA TGTGCCAGCTCACGAGTTAACACCGGGGAGCTGTTTTTT. Amino acids: CASSRVNTGELFF.

As regards this clonotype: A read error may account for a junction end that differs from germline. The chain links TRBV5-5 to TRBJ2-7; D is undetermined. The CDR3 covers 13 residues. Germline values: CDR1 SGHKS, CDR2 YYEKEE (reference sequence). The CDR3 is CASSLDISYEQHF. The DNA for the CDR3 is TGTGCCAGCAGCTTGGACATCTCCTACGAGCAGCACTTC.

This clonotype has ten or more counts. V is TRBV5-1 and J is TRBJ2-7; D possibly corresponds to TRBD2 (5 bases). Per the germline V gene, CDR1 is SGHRS and CDR2 is YFSETQ. The CDR3 loop spans 15 amino acids. Deletions cut 4 bases from V and 1 base from J, with 15 bases between. The CDR3 DNA reads as TGCGCCAGCAGCCTGGACTGGGGTGCTTCCTACGAGCAGTACTTC. As protein: CASSLDWGASYEQYF.

The CDR3: CASSHSYQETQYF. DNA of the CDR3: TGTGCCAGCTCTCACTCGTACCAAGAGACCCAGTACTTC. The genes are TRBV18 and TRBJ2-5; D gene ambiguous. Between the trimmed V and J ends, which lost 6 bases and 0 bases, there was a span of 8 bases. Per germline, CDR1 KGHSH and CDR2 LQKENI. This CDR3 comprises 13 residues.

This clonotype was detected ten times or more. The chain couples TRBV6-5 to TRBJ1-1, with D possibly being TRBD1 (5 bases). CDR1 is MNHEY and CDR2 is SVGAGI in the germline V gene. Trimming stripped 0 bases from V and 8 bases from J, with 13 bases between. This CDR3 region has 14 residues. The CDR3 here is CASSYSSGMEEAFF. CDR3 DNA: TGTGCCAGCAGTTACTCCTCAGGGATGGAGGAAGCTTTCTTT.